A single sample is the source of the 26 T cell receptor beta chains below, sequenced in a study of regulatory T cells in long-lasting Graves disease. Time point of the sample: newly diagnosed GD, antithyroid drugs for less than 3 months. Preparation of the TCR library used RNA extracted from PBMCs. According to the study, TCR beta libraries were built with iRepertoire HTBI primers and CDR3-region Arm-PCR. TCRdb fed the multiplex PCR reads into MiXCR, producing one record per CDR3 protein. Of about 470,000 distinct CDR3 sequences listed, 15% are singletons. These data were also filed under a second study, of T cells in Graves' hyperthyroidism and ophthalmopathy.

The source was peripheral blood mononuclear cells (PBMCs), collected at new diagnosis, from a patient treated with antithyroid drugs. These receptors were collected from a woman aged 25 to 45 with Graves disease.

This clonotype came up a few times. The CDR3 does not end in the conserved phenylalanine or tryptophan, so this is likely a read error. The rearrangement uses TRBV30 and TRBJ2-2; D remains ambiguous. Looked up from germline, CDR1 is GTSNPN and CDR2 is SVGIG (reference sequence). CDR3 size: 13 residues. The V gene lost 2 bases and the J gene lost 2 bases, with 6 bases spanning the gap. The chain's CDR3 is CAWSPLNTGELFY. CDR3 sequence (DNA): TGTGCCTGGAGTCCTCTTAACACCGGGGAGCTGTTTTAT.

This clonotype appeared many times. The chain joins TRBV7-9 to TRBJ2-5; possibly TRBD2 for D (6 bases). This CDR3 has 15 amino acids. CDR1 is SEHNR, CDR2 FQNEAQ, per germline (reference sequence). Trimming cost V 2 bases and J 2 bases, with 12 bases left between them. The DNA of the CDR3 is TGTGCCAGCAGCTTACGGGAGACAGAACAAGAGACCCAGTACTTC. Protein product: CASSLRETEQETQYF.

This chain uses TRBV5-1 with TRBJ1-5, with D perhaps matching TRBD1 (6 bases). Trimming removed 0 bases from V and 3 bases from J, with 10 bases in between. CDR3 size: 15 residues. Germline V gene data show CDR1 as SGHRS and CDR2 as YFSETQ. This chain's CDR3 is CASSLDGQTNQPQHF. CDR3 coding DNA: TGCGCCAGCAGCTTGGACGGACAGACCAATCAGCCCCAGCATTTT.

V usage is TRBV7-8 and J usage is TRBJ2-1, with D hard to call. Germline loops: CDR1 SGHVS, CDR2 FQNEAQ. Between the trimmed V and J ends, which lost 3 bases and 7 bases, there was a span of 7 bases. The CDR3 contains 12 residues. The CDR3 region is CASSFLRNEQFF. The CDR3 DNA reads TGTGCCAGCAGCTTTCTTCGGAATGAGCAGTTCTTC.

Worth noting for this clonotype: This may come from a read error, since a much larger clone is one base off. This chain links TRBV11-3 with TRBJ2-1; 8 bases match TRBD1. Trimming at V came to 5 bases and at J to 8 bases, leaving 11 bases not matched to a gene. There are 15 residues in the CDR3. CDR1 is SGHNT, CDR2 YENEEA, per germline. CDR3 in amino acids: CASSPQGGQGHEQFF. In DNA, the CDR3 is TGTGCCAGCAGCCCCCAAGGTGGACAGGGCCATGAGCAGTTCTTC. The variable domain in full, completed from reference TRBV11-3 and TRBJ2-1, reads EAGVVQSPRYKIIEKKQPVAFWCNPISGHNTLYWYLQNLGQGPELLIRYENEEAVDDSQLPKDRFSAERLKGVDSTLKIQPAELGDSAVYLCASSPQGGQGHEQFFGPGTRLTVL.

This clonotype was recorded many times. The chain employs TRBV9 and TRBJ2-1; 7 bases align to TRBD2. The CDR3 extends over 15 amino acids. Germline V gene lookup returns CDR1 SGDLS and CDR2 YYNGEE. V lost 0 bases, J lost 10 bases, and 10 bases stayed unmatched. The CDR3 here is CASSVVSGGPGEQFF. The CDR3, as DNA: TGTGCCAGCAGCGTAGTTTCGGGAGGACCGGGGGAGCAGTTCTTC.

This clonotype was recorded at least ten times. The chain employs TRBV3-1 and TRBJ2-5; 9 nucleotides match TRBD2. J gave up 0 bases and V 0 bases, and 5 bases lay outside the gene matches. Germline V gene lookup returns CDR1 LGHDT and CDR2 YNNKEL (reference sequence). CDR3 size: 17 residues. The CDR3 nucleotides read TGTGCCAGCAGCCAAGAGAGGGTAGCGGGAGACCAAGAGACCCAGTACTTC. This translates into CASSQERVAGDQETQYF.

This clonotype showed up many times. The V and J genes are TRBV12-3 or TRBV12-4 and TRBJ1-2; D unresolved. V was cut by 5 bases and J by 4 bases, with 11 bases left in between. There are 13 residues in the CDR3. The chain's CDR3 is CASSPPQLYGYTF. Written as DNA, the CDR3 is TGTGCCAGCAGTCCCCCACAGCTCTATGGCTACACCTTC.

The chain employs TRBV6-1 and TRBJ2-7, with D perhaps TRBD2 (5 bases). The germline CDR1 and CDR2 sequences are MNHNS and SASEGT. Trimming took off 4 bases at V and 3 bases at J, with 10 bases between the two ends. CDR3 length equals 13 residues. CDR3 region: CASSAQTNYEQYF. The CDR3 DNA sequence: TGTGCCAGCAGTGCCCAGACTAACTACGAGCAGTACTTC.

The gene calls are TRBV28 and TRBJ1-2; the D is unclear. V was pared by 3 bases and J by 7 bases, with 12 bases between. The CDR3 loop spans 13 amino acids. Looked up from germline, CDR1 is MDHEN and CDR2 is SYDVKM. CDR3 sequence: CASSFWQKIGYTF. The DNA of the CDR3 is TGTGCCAGCAGTTTTTGGCAGAAGATTGGCTACACCTTC.

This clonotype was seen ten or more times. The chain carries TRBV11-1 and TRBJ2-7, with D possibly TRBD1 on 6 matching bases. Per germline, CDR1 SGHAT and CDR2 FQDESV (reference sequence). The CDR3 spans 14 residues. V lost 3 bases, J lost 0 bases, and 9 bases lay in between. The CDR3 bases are TGTGCCAGCAGCTTGACAGGTCTCTCCTACGAGCAGTACTTC. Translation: CASSLTGLSYEQYF.

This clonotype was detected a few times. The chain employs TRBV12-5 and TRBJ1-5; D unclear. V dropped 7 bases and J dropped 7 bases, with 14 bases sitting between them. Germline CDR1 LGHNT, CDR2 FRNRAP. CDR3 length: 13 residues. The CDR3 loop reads CASALGTIQPQHF. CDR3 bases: TGTGCTAGTGCCTTAGGTACAATCCAGCCCCAGCATTTT.

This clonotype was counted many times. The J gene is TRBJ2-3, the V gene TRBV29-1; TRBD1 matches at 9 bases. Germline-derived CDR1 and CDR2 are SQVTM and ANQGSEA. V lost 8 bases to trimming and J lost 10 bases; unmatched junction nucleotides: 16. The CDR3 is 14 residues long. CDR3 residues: CSLSGQGYLEAQYF. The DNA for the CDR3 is TGCAGCTTGAGCGGACAGGGGTATTTGGAAGCGCAGTATTTT.

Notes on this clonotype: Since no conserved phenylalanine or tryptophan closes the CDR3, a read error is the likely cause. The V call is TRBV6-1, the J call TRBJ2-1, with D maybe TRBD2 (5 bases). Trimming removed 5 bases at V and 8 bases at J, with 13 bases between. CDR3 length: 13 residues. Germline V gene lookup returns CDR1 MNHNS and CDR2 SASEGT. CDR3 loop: CASSRRERDEQFS. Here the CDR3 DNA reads TGTGCCAGCAGTCGAAGGGAGAGGGATGAGCAGTTCTCC.

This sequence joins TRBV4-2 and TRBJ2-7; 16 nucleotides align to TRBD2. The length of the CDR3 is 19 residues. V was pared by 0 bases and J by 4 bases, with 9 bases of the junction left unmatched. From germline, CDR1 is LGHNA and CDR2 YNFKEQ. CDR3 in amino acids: CASSQEEGLAGGPNYEQYF. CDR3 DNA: TGTGCCAGCAGCCAAGAAGAGGGACTAGCGGGAGGGCCTAATTACGAGCAGTACTTC.

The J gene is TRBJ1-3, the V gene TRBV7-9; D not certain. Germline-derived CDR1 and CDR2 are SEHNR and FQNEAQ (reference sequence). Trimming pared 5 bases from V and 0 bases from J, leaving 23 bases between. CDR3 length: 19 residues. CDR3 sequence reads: CASSLKDGPPTGSGNTIYF. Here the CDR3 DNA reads TGTGCCAGCAGCCTAAAAGACGGACCCCCAACCGGCTCTGGAAACACCATATATTTT.

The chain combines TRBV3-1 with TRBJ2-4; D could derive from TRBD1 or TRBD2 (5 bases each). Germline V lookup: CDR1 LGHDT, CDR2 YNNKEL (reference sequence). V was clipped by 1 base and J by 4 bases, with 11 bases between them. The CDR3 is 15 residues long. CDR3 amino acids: CASSQGTGPKNIQYF. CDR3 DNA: TGTGCCAGCAGCCAAGGAACGGGACCTAAAAACATTCAGTACTTC.

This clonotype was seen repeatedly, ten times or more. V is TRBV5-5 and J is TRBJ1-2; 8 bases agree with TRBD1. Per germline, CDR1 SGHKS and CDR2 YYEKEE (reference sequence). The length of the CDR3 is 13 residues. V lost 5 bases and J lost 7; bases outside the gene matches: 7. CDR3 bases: TGTGCCAGCAGAGACAGGGGTTCGATTGGCTACACCTTC. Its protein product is CASRDRGSIGYTF.

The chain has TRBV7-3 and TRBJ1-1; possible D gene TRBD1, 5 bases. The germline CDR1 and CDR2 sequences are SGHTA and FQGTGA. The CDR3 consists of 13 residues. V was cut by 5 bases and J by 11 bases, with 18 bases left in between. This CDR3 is CASSRERGTVAFF. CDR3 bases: TGTGCCAGCAGCCGTGAACGGGGGACCGTGGCTTTCTTT.

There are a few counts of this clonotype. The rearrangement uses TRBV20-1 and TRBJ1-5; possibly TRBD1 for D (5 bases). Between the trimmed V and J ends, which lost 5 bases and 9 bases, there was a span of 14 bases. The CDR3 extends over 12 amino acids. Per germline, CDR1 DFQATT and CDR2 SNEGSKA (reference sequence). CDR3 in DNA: TGCAGTGCTCCCACGGCGGGGGGGCCCCAGCATTTT. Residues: CSAPTAGGPQHF.

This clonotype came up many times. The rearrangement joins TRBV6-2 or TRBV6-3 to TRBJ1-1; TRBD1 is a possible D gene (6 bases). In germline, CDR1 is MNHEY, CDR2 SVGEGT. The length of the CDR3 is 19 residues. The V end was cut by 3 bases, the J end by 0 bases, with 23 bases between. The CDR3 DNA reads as TGTGCCAGCAGTTATATAGTCCCGCCAGGGGATGCGATGAACACTGAAGCTTTCTTT. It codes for CASSYIVPPGDAMNTEAFF.

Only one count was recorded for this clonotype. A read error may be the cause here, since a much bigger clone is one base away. The CDR3 DNA follows: TGCAGTGCTTCCGGATTTGGAGCCAGGAGCTCCCACGAGCAGTACTTC. Its translation: CSASGFGARSSHEQYF. The gene calls are TRBV20-1 and TRBJ2-7; no reliable D call. The germline CDR1 and CDR2 sequences are DFQATT and SNEGSKA (reference sequence). CDR3 length equals 16 residues.

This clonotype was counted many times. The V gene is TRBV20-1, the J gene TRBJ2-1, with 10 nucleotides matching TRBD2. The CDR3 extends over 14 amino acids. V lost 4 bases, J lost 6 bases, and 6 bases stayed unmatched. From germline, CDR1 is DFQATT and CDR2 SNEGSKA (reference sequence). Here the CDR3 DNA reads TGCAGTGCTATTCAGGCTAGCGGGAGCAATGAGCAGTTCTTC. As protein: CSAIQASGSNEQFF.

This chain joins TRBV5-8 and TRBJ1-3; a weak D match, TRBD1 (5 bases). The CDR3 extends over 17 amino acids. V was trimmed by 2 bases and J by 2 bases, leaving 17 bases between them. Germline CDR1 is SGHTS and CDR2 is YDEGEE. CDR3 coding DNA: TGTGCCAGCAGCTTAACCAGGGAATTCAGGGCTGGAAACACCATATATTTT. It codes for CASSLTREFRAGNTIYF. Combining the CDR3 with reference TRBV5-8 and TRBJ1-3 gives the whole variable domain EAGVTQSPTHLIKTRGQQATLRCSPISGHTSVYWYQQALGLGLQFLLWYDEGEERNRGNFPPRFSGRQFPNYSSELNVNALELEDSALYLCASSLTREFRAGNTIYFGEGSWLTVV.

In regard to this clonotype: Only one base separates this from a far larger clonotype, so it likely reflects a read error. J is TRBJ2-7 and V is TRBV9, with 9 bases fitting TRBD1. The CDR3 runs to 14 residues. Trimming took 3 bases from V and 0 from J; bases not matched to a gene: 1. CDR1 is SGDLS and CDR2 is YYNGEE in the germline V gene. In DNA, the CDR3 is TGTGCCAGCAGCGGGGACAGGGCCTCCTACGAGCAGTACTTC. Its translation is CASSGDRASYEQYF.

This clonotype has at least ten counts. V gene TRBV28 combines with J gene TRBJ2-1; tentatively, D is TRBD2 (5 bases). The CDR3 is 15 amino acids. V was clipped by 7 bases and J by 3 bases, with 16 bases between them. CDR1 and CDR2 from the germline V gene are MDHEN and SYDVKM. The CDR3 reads CASTPGGLNYNEQFF. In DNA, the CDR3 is TGTGCCAGCACCCCTGGCGGGTTGAACTACAATGAGCAGTTCTTC. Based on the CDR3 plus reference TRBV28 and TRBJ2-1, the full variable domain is DVKVTQSSRYLVKRTGEKVFLECVQDMDHENMFWYRQDPGLGLRLIYFSYDVKMKEKGDIPEGYSVSREKKERFSLILESASTNQTSMYLCASTPGGLNYNEQFFGPGTRLTVL.